The rows below give T cell receptor beta chains drawn from one sample of a study of CD8 T cells in ankylosing spondylitis. Using its own MiXCR run on the 5' RACE reads, TCRdb lists one record per CDR3 protein. The table shows around 450,000 distinct CDR3 sequences, with roughly 25% occurring only once. Material: blood, either unsorted or a sorted T cell fraction (not recorded which). These receptors were collected from a male donor with ankylosing spondylitis. CDR3s include the opening cysteine and the closing phenylalanine or tryptophan. D genes are given only for firm matches. Not all rows give a size; the values are once, few, many and, for expanded clones, a class.

d_call | j_call | clone_size | v_call | cdr3_aa | cdr3_nt
TRBD1 | TRBJ1-2 | NA | TRBV30 | CAWTKQGNGYTF | TGTGCCTGGACTAAACAGGGGAATGGCTACACCTTC
NA | TRBJ2-1 | few | TRBV5-1 | CASSLYGSDSNEQFF | TGCGCCAGCAGCTTGTACGGGAGCGATAGCAATGAGCAGTTCTTC
NA | TRBJ1-2 | NA | TRBV12-3/TRBV12-4 | CASTNGVANYGYTF | TGTGCCAGCACCAACGGGGTAGCAAACTATGGCTACACCTTC
NA | TRBJ2-3 | NA | TRBV13 | CASSSPSPHLGSSYQYF | TGTGCCAGCAGCTCCCCTTCGCCACACCTAGGCAGCTCGTATCAGTATTTT
TRBD1 | TRBJ2-1 | many | TRBV12-3/TRBV12-4 | CASSSPPGQRDYNEQFF | TGTGCCAGCAGCTCTCCTCCGGGACAGAGGGACTACAATGAGCAGTTCTTC
NA | TRBJ1-2 | few | TRBV20-1 | CSARAQGNYGYTF | TGCAGTGCCAGGGCCCAGGGGAACTATGGCTACACCTTC
NA | TRBJ2-2 | NA | TRBV2 | CASETGTSEQGGELFF | TGTGCCAGCGAGACCGGGACTTCTGAACAAGGCGGGGAGCTGTTTTTT
TRBD2 | TRBJ2-1 | few | TRBV29-1 | CSVVASGRHYNEQFF | TGCAGCGTTGTGGCTAGCGGGAGACACTACAATGAGCAGTTCTTC
NA | TRBJ2-1 | few | TRBV6-5 | CASSYGEANNEQFF | TGTGCCAGCAGTTACGGAGAGGCCAACAATGAGCAGTTCTTC
NA | TRBJ2-2 | NA | TRBV6-1 | CASSPYPTGELFF | TGTGCCAGCAGCCCATACCCCACCGGGGAGCTGTTTTTT
NA | TRBJ2-1 | NA | TRBV24-1 | CATSGVGGDRYNEQFF | TGTGCCACCAGTGGCGTGGGGGGCGATCGGTACAATGAGCAGTTCTTC
NA | TRBJ2-5 | NA | TRBV3-1 | CASSQMVQETQYF | TGTGCCAGCAGCCAAATGGTACAAGAGACCCAGTACTTC
NA | TRBJ2-1 | few | TRBV6-2/TRBV6-3 | CASERIGRRNEQFF | TGTGCCAGCGAAAGGATAGGGCGAAGAAATGAGCAGTTCTTC
TRBD1 | TRBJ2-6 | few | TRBV29-1 | CSAQGDSGANVLTF | TGCAGCGCCCAGGGGGACTCTGGGGCCAACGTCCTGACTTTC
TRBD2 | TRBJ2-1 | once | TRBV5-6 | CASSPGVLAGGPGVAYNEQFF | TGTGCCAGCAGCCCCGGGGTCCTAGCGGGAGGTCCTGGGGTCGCTTACAATGAGCAGTTCTTC
NA | TRBJ2-5 | few | TRBV20-1 | CSAAPGPWNQYF | TGCAGTGCTGCCCCGGGGCCCTGGAACCAGTACTTC